The entry below describes one TCR beta chain. Its target is unknown. From unsorted bulk tissue weighing about 20-33 mg, DNA and RNA were co-extracted. Sampling of each tumor involved five separate regions. Production of TCR beta cDNA used about 500 ng total RNA together with a constant-region primer. Construction of TCR beta libraries relied on three successive nested multiplex PCR rounds employing slightly modified ARM-PCR. It was with TRBV1-TRBV30 forward primers and a C-beta reverse primer that the first two PCR rounds were run, at 10 cycles each. MiXCR, applied by TCRdb to the multiplex PCR reads, yields one record per CDR3 protein. Counted here are about 41,000 distinct CDR3 sequences, about three quarters occurring once; the ten biggest clones make up over 15%. The sample belongs to a study of tumor-infiltrating lymphocytes in primary liver carcinoma. Turning to the study itself: Lesions, classed as T1-T3 N0M0, spanned 4.2 to 10 cm across.

Germline V gene data show CDR1 as SGHAT and CDR2 as FQNNGV. CDR3 size: 21 residues. Losses at the gene ends were 5 bases for V and 12 bases for J; bases not matched to a gene: 30. Overall study results and limits: The study found a significantly higher top-250-clone fraction in tumors than in blood (p = 0.039).

The sequenced material came from liver tumor tissue from sampling region 2. Subset reported: tumor region T2, inferior pole. The TCR sequence derives from a man in his forties or fifties with primary liver carcinoma and hepatitis B virus infection. The chain uses TRBV11-2 and TRBJ2-6; 8 nucleotides align to TRBD1. This CDR3 is CASSMGGDRGISLSEASVLTF. For the CDR3, the DNA is TGTGCCAGCAGCATGGGGGGAGACAGGGGCATTTCCCTCTCTGAGGCAAGCGTCCTGACTTTC.